By its share, the clone carrying this T cell receptor beta chain is medium-sized. Its antigen remains unknown. The data are from a study of T cell responses to AZD1222 COVID-19 vaccine. Study-wide findings and caveats: Most donors were white British and more were female, and clonal diversity was possibly underestimated. None of the repertoires were sampled until the peak T cell response had passed.

Profiled with immunoSEQ multiplex PCR; TCRdb holds only in-frame clones, not every one. The sample has approximately 160,000 clones; 90% are singletons. The germline gives CDR1 LNHDA, CDR2 SQIVND (reference sequence). Trimming stripped 3 bases from V and 4 bases from J, with 9 bases between. This CDR3 region has 14 residues. Specimen: peripheral blood, collected on day 0 of AZD1222 vaccination. The rearrangement uses TRBV19 and TRBJ2-2; no clear D. The receptor's source is an adult in good health. The CDR3 loop is CASSMTGSTGELFF. CDR3 DNA sequence: TGTGCCAGTAGTATGACCGGTTCCACCGGGGAGCTGTTTTTT. The full variable domain, completed using reference TRBV19 and TRBJ2-2, is DGGITQSPKYLFRKEGQNVTLSCEQNLNHDAMYWYRQDPGQGLRLIYYSQIVNDFQKGDIAEGYSVSREKKESFPLTVTSAQKNPTAFYLCASSMTGSTGELFFGEGSRLTVL.